These T cell receptor beta chains were read from a single sample in a study of technical replicates of blood from a few donors. Sequenced by immunoSEQ multiplex PCR; TCRdb stores in-frame clones only, minus some. The data show fewer than 70,000 clones, 65% to 90% seen once. Specimen: PBMCs. Receptor source: a human donor in good health. Some clones in this sample may be carry-over from other donors' samples. Each CDR3 is given without its conserved first and last residue. A row's size may be missing; if present it is once, few, many or a size class.

clone_size: once
j_call: TRBJ2-1
v_call: TRBV4-3
cdr3_aa: ASSQVTGDYNEQF

clone_size: .
j_call: TRBJ2-7
v_call: TRBV7-9
cdr3_aa: ASSLGGGGMVYEQY

clone_size: .
j_call: TRBJ1-6
v_call: TRBV4-3
cdr3_aa: ASSQDSGGRSPLH

clone_size: few
j_call: TRBJ1-1
v_call: TRBV7-2
cdr3_aa: ASTVAGTGFTEAF

clone_size: .
j_call: TRBJ2-1
v_call: TRBV7-9
cdr3_aa: ASSYRGVQEQF

clone_size: .
j_call: TRBJ2-1
v_call: TRBV11-2
cdr3_aa: ASSLGRGAGQAYNEQF

clone_size: .
j_call: TRBJ2-1
v_call: TRBV5-1
cdr3_aa: ASSLAWGGSVEQF

clone_size: .
j_call: TRBJ2-2
v_call: TRBV5-1
cdr3_aa: ASSLGTRGTGELF

clone_size: few
j_call: TRBJ1-1
v_call: TRBV6-5
cdr3_aa: ASSYGRVGTEAF

clone_size: .
j_call: TRBJ2-5
v_call: TRBV11-2
cdr3_aa: ASSSGLAGVETQY

clone_size: once
j_call: TRBJ1-5
v_call: TRBV23-1
cdr3_aa: ASSSPWEATQPQH

clone_size: .
j_call: TRBJ1-1
v_call: TRBV6-5
cdr3_aa: ASSLTGSNTEAF

clone_size: many
j_call: TRBJ2-7
v_call: TRBV5-4
cdr3_aa: ASSLVPGGFYEQY

clone_size: .
j_call: TRBJ2-7
v_call: TRBV5-5
cdr3_aa: ASTDLWTNSYEQY

clone_size: once
j_call: TRBJ2-7
v_call: TRBV10-3
cdr3_aa: AISASSIRGSYEQY

clone_size: .
j_call: TRBJ2-7
v_call: TRBV6-5
cdr3_aa: ASSYGGSLYEQY

clone_size: .
j_call: TRBJ1-4
v_call: TRBV18
cdr3_aa: ASSRATNEKLF

clone_size: once
j_call: TRBJ2-7
v_call: TRBV7-9
cdr3_aa: ASSPVLTSGSGRYEQY

clone_size: .
j_call: TRBJ1-4
v_call: TRBV6-1
cdr3_aa: ASSEVGQGAPNEKLF

clone_size: few
j_call: TRBJ2-5
v_call: TRBV19
cdr3_aa: ASSRTGGTLEQY

clone_size: .
j_call: TRBJ2-1
v_call: TRBV15
cdr3_aa: ATSRDFGRAGMNNEQF

clone_size: .
j_call: TRBJ2-7
v_call: TRBV27
cdr3_aa: ASSPGFTYEQY

clone_size: .
j_call: TRBJ1-6
v_call: TRBV6-1
cdr3_aa: ASTTTGNSPLH

clone_size: .
j_call: TRBJ2-1
v_call: TRBV6-1
cdr3_aa: ASRTSGAWGEQF

clone_size: .
j_call: TRBJ1-1
v_call: TRBV6-5
cdr3_aa: ASSLHRGGTEAF

clone_size: .
j_call: TRBJ1-1
v_call: TRBV29-1
cdr3_aa: SVVARNTEAF

clone_size: .
j_call: TRBJ1-3
v_call: TRBV2
cdr3_aa: ASGQGSNTIY

clone_size: .
j_call: TRBJ1-1
v_call: TRBV21-1
cdr3_aa: ASSIWANTEAF

clone_size: .
j_call: TRBJ2-5
v_call: TRBV10-3
cdr3_aa: AISESTRLETQY

clone_size: once
j_call: TRBJ1-2
v_call: TRBV9
cdr3_aa: ASTPGDRDYGYT

clone_size: .
j_call: TRBJ2-7
v_call: TRBV7-8
cdr3_aa: ASSLFGTSSYEQY

clone_size: .
j_call: TRBJ2-2
v_call: TRBV4-3
cdr3_aa: ASSQVGWEGANTGELF

clone_size: .
j_call: TRBJ1-5
v_call: TRBV29-1
cdr3_aa: SVEIGGDEPQH

clone_size: .
j_call: TRBJ1-2
v_call: TRBV28
cdr3_aa: ASTQSGTDYGYT

clone_size: .
j_call: TRBJ2-7
v_call: TRBV5-4
cdr3_aa: ASSLIAGGPTYEQY

clone_size: few
j_call: TRBJ1-5
v_call: TRBV7-8
cdr3_aa: ASSLEGQPQH

clone_size: .
j_call: TRBJ1-1
v_call: TRBV4-1
cdr3_aa: ASSQVAPGGIRTEAF

clone_size: .
j_call: TRBJ1-6
v_call: TRBV6-1
cdr3_aa: ASSGAETARLRAPLH

clone_size: .
j_call: TRBJ2-2
v_call: TRBV2
cdr3_aa: ASSEIRTSLGELF

clone_size: .
j_call: TRBJ2-2
v_call: TRBV7-9
cdr3_aa: ASSPGQGVNTGELF